Presented here are 28 T cell receptor beta chains from one specimen sequenced in a study of OX40 agonist ivuxolimab in advanced cancers. Library creation used the immunoSEQ multiplex PCR assay. This immuneACCESS table, as held by TCRdb, lists in-frame sequences with V and J called but not all clones. Of the missing ones, under half trace to an unresolved V gene in checked studies; the others have no known cause. This sample comprises 25,000 to 35,000 clones, almost 85% of them detected only once. The ten largest clones add up to roughly a sixth of the sample. Sequencing used CD4+ or CD8+ T cells sorted from blood, obtained in a trial of the OX40 agonist ivuxolimab. The origin of the receptors is an adult with an advanced solid tumor such as melanoma, head and neck, liver or kidney cancer.

The chain is built from TRBV7-2 and TRBJ2-1; 10 positions match TRBD2. J gave up 0 bases and V 11 bases, and 7 bases lay outside the gene matches. Looked up from germline, CDR1 is SGHTA and CDR2 is FQGNSA. This CDR3 region has 15 residues. CDR3 bases: TGTGCCTCGTCCCTAGCGGGGGCCTCCTACAATGAGCAGTTCTTC. Translating gives CASSLAGASYNEQFF.

The CDR3 region has the DNA TGTGCCAGCAGTGAGGGGGTCTCTGGGGCCAACGTCCTGACTTTC. Translating it yields CASSEGVSGANVLTF. The gene calls are TRBV2 and TRBJ2-6, with D perhaps given as TRBD1 or TRBD2 (5 bases each). Germline CDR1 and CDR2: SNHLY and FYNNEI. CDR3 length: 15 residues. V shed 3 bases and J shed 0 bases, with 6 bases lying between them.

The table lists this clone with a count of one. V is TRBV5-1 and J is TRBJ2-3; TRBD1 aligns across 9 bases. Germline-derived CDR1 and CDR2 are SGHRS and YFSETQ. The CDR3 contains 17 residues. After removal of 0 bases from V and 7 bases from J, the junction contained 12 bases not matched to a gene. Here the CDR3 reads CASSLGVNGQGHHTQYF. The CDR3 DNA reads TGCGCCAGCAGCTTGGGTGTGAACGGACAGGGGCACCATACGCAGTATTTT.

This clone is termed medium-sized. The chain is built from TRBV14 and TRBJ1-2; 7 bases match TRBD1. Germline assignment: CDR1 SGHDN and CDR2 FVKESK. V dropped 1 base and J dropped 8; count of bases not matched to a gene: 10. This CDR3 has 15 amino acids. CDR3 in amino acids: CASSQGVPTGTGYTF. The DNA for the CDR3 is TGTGCCAGCAGCCAAGGAGTCCCGACAGGGACCGGCTACACCTTC.

The V and J genes are TRBV7-6 and TRBJ2-7; 10 bases line up with TRBD2. The germline gives CDR1 SGHVS, CDR2 FNYEAQ. This CDR3 is built from 14 residues. After removal of 4 bases from V and 5 bases from J, the junction contained 5 bases not matched to a gene. The CDR3 region is CASSSSGSIHEQYF. The CDR3 DNA reads TGTGCCAGCAGCTCTAGCGGGAGCATCCACGAGCAGTACTTC.

V is TRBV11-2 and J is TRBJ2-7; D gene ambiguous. CDR1 SGHAT and CDR2 FQNNGV come from the germline V gene. The CDR3 runs to 11 residues. Trimming took off 5 bases at V and 5 bases at J, with 7 bases between the two ends. CDR3 coding DNA: TGTGCCAGCAGCCAGGCCCACGAGCAGTACTTC. This sequence encodes CASSQAHEQYF.

The chain employs TRBV6-1 and TRBJ2-1, with D possibly TRBD1 on 6 matching bases. Trimming left V 2 bases short and J 4 bases short, with 12 bases between. Germline CDR1 reads MNHNS; CDR2 reads SASEGT. The CDR3 totals 15 residues. The CDR3 region has the DNA TGTGCCAGCAGTGAATGGAGGACAGTTTACAATGAGCAGTTCTTC. Amino acid sequence: CASSEWRTVYNEQFF.

V is TRBV7-6 and J is TRBJ1-2; unclear D gene. The V end lost 5 bases, the J end lost 2 bases, and 30 bases lay between the germline ends. The CDR3 is made up of 20 amino acids. Germline assignment: CDR1 SGHVS and CDR2 FNYEAQ. CDR3 loop: CASSPVVEGSSPSLNYGYTF. The CDR3 DNA follows: TGTGCCAGCAGCCCGGTCGTGGAGGGCTCTTCACCTTCTTTAAACTATGGCTACACCTTC.

This rearrangement joins TRBV10-1 to TRBJ2-1; D may match TRBD1 or TRBD2 (5 bases each). The V end lost 6 bases, the J end lost 10 bases, and 13 bases lay between the germline ends. The germline V gene has CDR1 WNHNN and CDR2 SYGVQD (reference sequence). This CDR3 has 12 residues. CDR3 sequence (DNA): TGCGCCAGCAGGGGACCGGGCCCGGAGCAGTTCTTC. Residues: CASRGPGPEQFF.

V gene TRBV29-1 combines with J gene TRBJ1-2; TRBD1 matches at 7 bases. CDR3 length equals 14 residues. With 3 bases clipped from V and 7 bases from J, the junction kept 11 bases outside the gene matches. Germline CDR1 reads SQVTM; CDR2 reads ANQGSEA. The CDR3 region is CSVETDRLTLGYTF. CDR3 coding DNA: TGCAGCGTTGAGACGGACAGGCTTACCCTTGGCTACACCTTC.

The J gene is TRBJ2-7, the V gene TRBV10-3, with TRBD2 matching over 11 bases. The CDR3 length is 17 residues. In germline, CDR1 is ENHRY, CDR2 SYGVKD. V trimming: 6 bases; J trimming: 0 bases; junction bases outside the gene matches: 10. The CDR3 is CAIRVFGLAGGSYEQYF. The CDR3 DNA follows: TGTGCCATCAGGGTATTCGGGCTAGCGGGAGGCTCCTACGAGCAGTACTTC.

The CDR3 DNA reads as TGTGCCCGTCTGGGCAGGGAAACCACCGTGGGCTACACCTTC. Amino acid sequence: CARLGRETTVGYTF. The chain joins TRBV30 to TRBJ1-2; possibly TRBD1 for D (5 bases). Per the germline V gene, CDR1 is GTSNPN and CDR2 is SVGIG (reference sequence). The germline V and J ends were trimmed by 8 bases and 8 bases, with 24 bases remaining between them. The CDR3 is made up of 14 amino acids.

V is TRBV10-2 and J is TRBJ1-1, with 7 bases lining up with TRBD1. Unmatched junction bases numbered 7, after V lost 8 bases and J lost 4 bases. Per the germline V gene, CDR1 is WSHSY and CDR2 is SAAADI. The CDR3 extends over 13 amino acids. The CDR3 nucleotides read TGCGCCAGCTGGAGGGGGCAGGGCACTGAAGCTTTCTTT. Translating it yields CASWRGQGTEAFF.

Only a few counts were recorded for this clone. This rearrangement joins TRBV19 to TRBJ1-5, with 10 bases matching TRBD1. The CDR3 contains 15 residues. The V segment lost 4 bases and the J segment 7 bases; nucleotides outside the gene matches: 7. Germline CDR1 is LNHDA and CDR2 is SQIVND (reference sequence). The CDR3 protein is CASSTWTGGGQPQHF. Written as DNA, the CDR3 is TGTGCCAGTAGTACCTGGACAGGGGGGGGCCAGCCCCAGCATTTT.

The chain employs TRBV27 and TRBJ1-5, with TRBD1 matching over 7 bases. Germline lookup yields CDR1 MNHEY and CDR2 SMNVEV (reference sequence). Unmatched junction bases numbered 8, after V lost 6 bases and J lost 0 bases. The CDR3 consists of 16 residues. The CDR3 loop is CASRPGTAYSNQPQHF. The CDR3 bases are TGTGCCAGCAGACCCGGGACAGCATATAGCAATCAGCCCCAGCATTTT.

This chain links TRBV9 with TRBJ1-1, with TRBD1 as a possible D gene (6 bases). Trimming removed 2 bases from V and 5 bases from J, with 13 bases in between. CDR3 length: 14 amino acids. Germline V gene lookup returns CDR1 SGDLS and CDR2 YYNGEE. The CDR3 loop is CASSVGGARTEAFF. DNA for the CDR3: TGTGCCAGCAGCGTCGGGGGGGCGAGGACTGAAGCTTTCTTT.

J is TRBJ2-3 and V is TRBV28, with D unresolved. In germline, CDR1 is MDHEN, CDR2 SYDVKM. Trimming removed 4 bases at V and 0 bases at J, with 14 bases between. This CDR3 is built from 16 residues. CDR3 loop: CASSSPARKSTDTQYF. The DNA of the CDR3 is TGTGCCAGCAGTTCCCCCGCCCGGAAGAGCACAGATACGCAGTATTTT.

In its sample, this clone was seen once. V is TRBV19 and J is TRBJ2-3; D could derive from TRBD1 or TRBD2 (5 bases each). The CDR3 extends over 15 amino acids. The germline V and J ends were trimmed by 4 bases and 0 bases, with 11 bases remaining between them. The germline CDR1 and CDR2 sequences are LNHDA and SQIVND (reference sequence). In DNA form, the CDR3 reads TGTGCCAGTAGTAGGGACGGAACTAGCACAGATACGCAGTATTTT. Protein: CASSRDGTSTDTQYF.

The genes are TRBV5-4 and TRBJ1-5; D ambiguous. The CDR3 consists of 13 residues. Germline loops: CDR1 SGHNT, CDR2 YYREEE (reference sequence). V was pared by 0 bases and J by 9 bases, with 10 bases between. The CDR3 loop reads CASSLEAGPPQHF. DNA for the CDR3: TGTGCCAGCAGCTTGGAGGCCGGGCCGCCCCAGCATTTT.

The genes are TRBV11-2 and TRBJ2-3; 7 bases align to TRBD1. Germline V gene sequence: CDR1 SGHAT, CDR2 FQNNGV. The CDR3 length is 16 residues. With 4 bases clipped from V and 0 bases from J, the junction kept 7 bases outside the gene matches. The CDR3 spells CASSSGQQISTDTQYF. The CDR3 coding sequence is TGTGCCAGCAGCTCGGGACAGCAGATAAGCACAGATACGCAGTATTTT.

This chain links TRBV7-3 with TRBJ2-1, with 8 positions matching TRBD2. V was clipped by 0 bases and J by 14 bases; unmatched bases: 6. This CDR3 has 13 amino acids. CDR1 is SGHTA and CDR2 is FQGTGA in the germline V gene. CDR3: CASSLTPGRGKFF. The DNA of the CDR3 is TGTGCCAGCAGCTTAACGCCCGGGAGGGGGAAGTTCTTC.

A single count supports this clone. The rearrangement links TRBV2 to TRBJ1-1; D possibly corresponds to TRBD1 (5 bases). Germline V lookup: CDR1 SNHLY, CDR2 FYNNEI. The CDR3 covers 16 residues. The V and J ends lost 4 bases and 3 bases respectively, with 18 bases between them. CDR3 in amino acids: CASSGQLERRYTEAFF. In nucleotides, the CDR3 is TGTGCCAGCAGTGGACAGCTTGAGCGAAGGTACACTGAAGCTTTCTTT.

The CDR3 nucleotides read TGCGCCAGCAGCCAAGATTCGGGCGCCACTAACTATGGCTACACCTTC. It yields the protein CASSQDSGATNYGYTF. The chain has TRBV4-1 and TRBJ1-2; D not resolved. V was trimmed by 0 bases and J by 0 bases, leaving 11 bases between them. The CDR3 length is 16 residues. From germline, CDR1 is MGHRA and CDR2 YSYEKL.

The V call is TRBV13, the J call TRBJ2-6, with 7 nucleotides matching TRBD1. CDR1 PRHDT and CDR2 FYEKMQ come from the germline V gene (reference sequence). The CDR3 spans 15 residues. Trimming removed 6 bases from V and 2 bases from J; junction bases left unmatched: 4. CDR3 nucleotide sequence: TGTGCCAGCAGTTCAAGGGGGCCTGGGGCCAACGTCCTGACTTTC. This translates into CASSSRGPGANVLTF.

This clone is judged medium-sized (0.01 to 0.1%). J is TRBJ2-1 and V is TRBV2; TRBD2 is a possible D gene (6 bases). This CDR3 comprises 15 residues. Germline V gene data show CDR1 as SNHLY and CDR2 as FYNNEI. V lost 7 bases and J 8 bases, leaving 21 bases between the germline ends. This CDR3 is CASTAGGDRRDEQFF. Here the CDR3 DNA reads TGTGCCAGCACAGCCGGGGGTGACCGACGCGATGAGCAGTTCTTC. Full variable domain (remainder filled in from reference TRBV2 and TRBJ2-1): EPEVTQTPSHQVTQMGQEVILRCVPISNHLYFYWYRQILGQKVEFLVSFYNNEISEKSEIFDDQFSVERPDGSNFTLKIRSTKLEDSAMYFCASTAGGDRRDEQFFGPGTRLTVL.

V and J are TRBV6-5 and TRBJ1-1, with D possibly matching TRBD1 (5 bases). The germline CDR1 and CDR2 sequences are MNHEY and SVGAGI. CDR3 size: 14 residues. V was pared by 5 bases and J by 2 bases, with 12 bases between. The CDR3 spells CASSPQGGNTEAFF. CDR3 nucleotide sequence: TGTGCCAGCAGTCCCCAGGGCGGTAACACTGAAGCTTTCTTT.

The CDR3 DNA reads TGCGCCAGCAGCCAAGATGGTAACAGGTACAATGAGCAGTTCTTC. This encodes CASSQDGNRYNEQFF. The chain links TRBV4-3 to TRBJ2-1, with D perhaps matching TRBD1 (5 bases). Germline V gene data show CDR1 as LGHNA and CDR2 as YSLEER. This CDR3 has 15 amino acids. Deletions cut 0 bases from V and 4 bases from J, with 10 bases between.

This clone was seen a handful of times. The CDR3 DNA follows: TGCGCCAGCAGCCAAGATAGTTCAGCTTCTGGGGCCAACGTCCTGACTTTC. This codes for CASSQDSSASGANVLTF. V and J are TRBV4-3 and TRBJ2-6, with no clear D. Trimming took off 0 bases at V and 1 base at J, with 10 bases between the two ends. This CDR3 is 17 amino acids long. CDR1 is LGHNA, CDR2 YSLEER, per germline.